This TCR beta chain came from a study of cytomegalovirus exposure and HLA in healthy donors. Study-wide findings and caveats: When the data were analyzed later, several of the most significant clusters appeared to be linked to common viral pathogens. Most sequenced TCRs were rare (though some public TCRs occurred in many donors). In a later analysis, most CMV-associated TCR beta chains appeared HLA-restricted.

This CDR3 is 13 amino acids long. Germline assignment: CDR1 SGDLS and CDR2 YYNGEE. The V segment lost 3 bases and the J segment 3 bases; nucleotides outside the gene matches: 1. Primers for the PCR totalled 60 Vbeta and 13 Jbeta. Sequencing was performed with immunoSEQ multiplex PCR; in TCRdb, only in-frame clones are kept and a portion is missing. The repertoire holds around 130,000 clones, with 70% as singletons. Note on this clone: Its antigen is undetermined.

The sample consisted of PBMCs. The sequence was collected from a woman in her 30s in good health and CMV-seronegative. The gene calls are TRBV9 and TRBJ2-3; 7 nucleotides agree with TRBD1. DNA for the CDR3: TGTGCCAGCAGCGCACAGGGGACAGATACGCAGTATTTT. Encoded protein: CASSAQGTDTQYF. The full variable domain, in which reference TRBV9 and TRBJ2-3 provide the parts outside the CDR3, is DSGVTQTPKHLITATGQRVTLRCSPRSGDLSVYWYQQSLDQGLQFLIQYYNGEERAKGNILERFSAQQFPDLHSELNLSSLELGDSALYFCASSAQGTDTQYFGPGTRLTVL.